This paragraph covers one T cell receptor beta chain sequence. It lacks a known antigen. It has no much larger one-base neighbor in the sample; base qualities were not kept. Within the sample, other DNA sequences also encode this same CDR3. The CDR3 numbers 12 residues from cysteine through phenylalanine. Kept here is only the CDR3 DNA, which spans 36 bases and is read in frame from base 1. A distance of 6 bases separates the germline ends of V and J, which lose 2 bases and 5 bases respectively. CDR1 SNHLY and CDR2 FYNNEI were looked up in the germline V gene. TCR CDR3 regions were amplified from genomic DNA by multiplex PCR using the deep immunoSEQ assay. Extracted genomic DNA from each cell subset was spread evenly across all wells of several immunoSEQ 96-well plates, with each plate serving as a replicate. Each replicate PCR for sorted subsets received roughly 0.2 ug genomic DNA, equal to roughly 30,000 T cell genomes. Purified libraries were measured with a Qubit 3.0 fluorometer, size-checked on a Bioanalyzer 2100, and measured again with the KAPA Library Quantification kit. Each immunoSEQ 96-well plate was sequenced on its own single-read 150-cycle Illumina NextSeq 550 flow cell. The authors' analysis ran thus. The immunoSEQ output contained only junctional sequences without quality scores, so filtering could not match that applied to full-length reads. To assign V/J genes and CDR3, sequences were annotated against IMGT germline references using PyIR, a Python wrapper for IgBLAST v1.9. Reads were removed for weak V/J assignments (E-value above 1e-6), missing CDR3, stop codons, out-of-frame junctions, or ambiguous translated residues. V3J clonotypes were defined as sequences sharing an identical inferred V gene, J gene, and CDR3 amino acid sequence. The percentage overlap between two repertoires was calculated by dividing the number of shared unique clonotypes by the size of the smaller repertoire. Repertoire richness was assessed with RTK rarefaction, the Chao1 estimator, and Recon v2.1 estimates of unobserved clonotypes. For all TCRbeta clonotypes obtained by the gDNA method from several donors, generation probabilities were computed with OLGA. TCRdb retrieved this table from immuneACCESS and kept in-frame rearrangements only. Not all clones are present; in checked studies, unresolved V genes account for under half, and no reason is known for the remainder. Clonal size and the V and J genes are those of that table, whereas D and trimming came from the DNA. Here the sample has roughly 100,000 clones; 65% to 75% occur a single time. The biggest ten clones account for about 25% of the sample.

This sample was taken from a study of shared clonotypes between healthy human individuals (TCRdb year 2020). Study-level background: The cohort comprised a couple of women and a few men aged 18 to 49 years. For each donor, three plates each were used for CD4 naive and CD4 memory, two plates were used for CD8 naive, and one plate was used for CD8 memory. To estimate repertoire size and how much clonotypes are shared between individuals, the study performed deep sequencing of blood TCR repertoires from a few healthy adults. Libraries were prepared and TCR repertoires were sequenced by different laboratories using diverse techniques, in order to increase sequencing depth and limit assay-specific biases. Each donor's leukapheresis produced roughly between about 0.8 and 8.9 billion PBMCs.

The donors were healthy, HIV-negative adults who had no recently reported acute infections or vaccinations. Every donor was a Caucasian adult residing in Nashville, Tennessee, USA. The CD8 memory samples were a combination of magnetically selected CD45RO+ cells and CCR7-negative CD45RA+ effector memory (TemRA) cells. Blood was collected by leukapheresis, and PBMCs were isolated by Ficoll-Histopaque density gradient centrifugation and then cryopreserved in liquid nitrogen vapor phase. Analytical flow cytometry was used to check the purity and quantity of every magnetically sorted T cell population. From each sorted fraction, genomic DNA was isolated and quantified by UV absorbance on a Nanodrop 2000c. Overall study outcomes, separate from this receptor: Sampling was restricted to blood, and TCR repertoires in tissues likely differ from the TCR repertoires found in blood. Incomplete sequencing was indicated by rarefaction of sorted-subset datasets, despite the large sequencing depth. The genetic and exposure-history diversity represented was limited by the small number of donors. About 4.5% of naive CD4, 3.5% of naive CD8, approximately 2.2% of memory CD4, and over 0.35% of memory CD8 clonotypes were shared across several donors. Naive subsets generally had larger estimated clonotype richness than memory subsets did. Based on pairwise subsampling, the degree of clonotype sharing among donors was expected to be affected by sequencing depth. Compared with non-shared clonotypes, the clonotypes found in all four sorted-subset donors had higher generation probabilities.

The TCR sequence derives from a woman aged 30 to 39 in good health. Sequencing was carried out using memory CD8+ T cells sorted from blood. Taken with the paper, the label for cell subset or site translates to: CD45RO+ cells pooled with CCR7-negative TemRA cells. The chain is assembled from TRBV2 and TRBJ2-5; confidence is insufficient to name the D gene. This receptor carries the CDR3 CASSERRETQYF. The DNA sequence is TGTGCCAGCAGTGAACGCAGGGAGACCCAGTACTTC.